This T cell receptor beta chain came from a study of T cells in Graves' hyperthyroidism and ophthalmopathy. Study at large: Peripheral blood specimens were obtained at initial diagnosis, prior to any treatment. General observations from the study: The majority of expanded thyroid clonotypes above 0.001 also appeared in blood.

The study based diagnoses on clinical symptoms, serum thyroxine and TRAb, thyroid ultrasound and orbital computed tomography. Researchers took RNA transcripts and amplified the TCR beta CDR3 regions from them. The HTBI primer set was used in a first-round RT-PCR of the TCR CDR3. One entry per CDR3 protein results from TCRdb running MiXCR on the multiplex PCR reads. The sample has fewer than 700,000 distinct CDR3 sequences, roughly 17% seen once; the top ten hold under 20%. The length of the CDR3 is 13 residues. Germline V gives CDR1 MDHEN, CDR2 SYDVKM. The V gene lost 5 bases and the J gene lost 7 bases, with 11 bases spanning the gap. This clonotype was counted at least ten times. Its target is not known.

The specimen sequenced was blood. This receptor was obtained from a woman between 18 and 30 years old with Graves' ophthalmopathy. The chain employs TRBV28 and TRBJ2-2; the D is unclear. The CDR3 protein is CASSAQESGELFF. CDR3 nucleotides: TGTGCCAGCAGTGCTCAGGAGAGCGGGGAGCTGTTTTTT.